This T cell receptor beta chain was documented in a study of T cell responses to AZD1222 COVID-19 vaccine. Study-level points and caveats: Females outnumbered males among donors, who were mostly white British; clonal diversity was possibly underestimated.

Profiling relied on immunoSEQ multiplex PCR, and the TCRdb table lists in-frame clones only, not all of them. The data contain roughly 120,000 clones, about 86% of them singletons. Worth noting for this clone: What it binds is not known.

The origin of this receptor is an adult in good health. Sequenced here: peripheral blood, sampled on day 0 of AZD1222 vaccination.

Here the CDR3 DNA reads TGTGCCACCAGTGAACCGGGACAGCCTTACTCTGGGGCCAACGTCCTGACTTTC. Translation: CATSEPGQPYSGANVLTF. The rearrangement uses TRBV24-1 and TRBJ2-6; 7 bases agree with TRBD1. Germline CDR1 reads KGHDR; CDR2 reads SFDVKD. This CDR3 contains 18 residues. V shed 4 bases, J shed 0 bases, and the junction held 8 bases outside the gene matches.